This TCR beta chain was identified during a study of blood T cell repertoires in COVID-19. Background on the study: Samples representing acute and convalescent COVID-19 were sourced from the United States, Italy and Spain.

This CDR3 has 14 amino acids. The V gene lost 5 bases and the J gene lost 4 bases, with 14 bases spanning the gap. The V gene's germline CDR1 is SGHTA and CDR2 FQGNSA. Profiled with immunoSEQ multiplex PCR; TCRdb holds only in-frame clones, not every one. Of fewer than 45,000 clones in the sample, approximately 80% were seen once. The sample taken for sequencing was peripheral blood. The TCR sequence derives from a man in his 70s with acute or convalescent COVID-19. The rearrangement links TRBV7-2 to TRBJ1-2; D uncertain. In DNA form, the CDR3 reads TGTGCCAGCAGCGCGTTCGGGGAGAGCTATGGCTACACCTTC. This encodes CASSAFGESYGYTF.